This T cell receptor beta chain was documented in a study of blood T cell repertoires in COVID-19. At the level of the study: Sources were T cells, B-cell-depleted T cells, or PBMCs; the material itself was cDNA or gDNA.

In the authors' workflow: From reference gene primer amplification, estimates of nucleated cell counts were derived. Method: immunoSEQ multiplex PCR; TCRdb's copy keeps in-frame clones and lacks some. V, J and clone size were drawn from that table, and D and trimming were deduced from the DNA. The sample lists about 350,000 clones, roughly 89% seen once, with around 3.5% in the top ten. Of note for this clone: Compared with germline, one end of the junction differs, possibly owing to a read error.

The V gene's germline CDR1 is LGHNA and CDR2 YNFKEQ. The CDR3 totals 14 residues. This clonotype was obtained from a woman younger than 30 who had recovered from COVID-19. Sequencing was performed on peripheral blood. The chain recombines TRBV4-2 with TRBJ2-1; D ambiguous. The CDR3 region is CASSRTELYDEQFF. CDR3 nucleotides: TGTGCCAGCAGCCGAACGGAGCTCTACGATGAGCAGTTCTTC.